This entry lists 29 T cell receptor beta chains sequenced from one sample in a study of T cells in Graves' hyperthyroidism and ophthalmopathy. TCR beta CDR3 sequences were amplified from RNA transcripts. The study used the HTBI primer set for a first-round RT-PCR of the TCR CDR3. TCRdb recomputed calls from the multiplex PCR reads with MiXCR, one row per CDR3 protein. This table has over 350,000 distinct CDR3 sequences, about 18% appearing once. Sequencing input: blood. The receptor set was obtained from a man between 18 and 35 years old with Graves' ophthalmopathy.

On this clonotype: It may be a read error: a sequence one base away is much more abundant. The J gene is TRBJ1-5, the V gene TRBV12-3 or TRBV12-4; D unclear. V was clipped by 6 bases and J by 1 base, with 16 bases between them. The CDR3 sequence is 16 residues long. CDR3 sequence reads: CASSPEGVGSNQPQHF. CDR3 DNA: TGTGCCAGCAGCCCTGAGGGAGTGGGGAGCAATCAGCCCCAGCATTTT.

This clonotype was found a few times. This chain connects TRBV5-1 to TRBJ2-1; possibly TRBD2 for D (5 bases). The CDR3 extends over 14 amino acids. The V and J ends lost 4 bases and 3 bases respectively, with 11 bases between them. Looked up from germline, CDR1 is SGHRS and CDR2 is YFSETQ. In nucleotides, the CDR3 is TGCGCCAGCAGCCGGACGGAGGTCTACAATGAGCAGTTCTTC. Residues: CASSRTEVYNEQFF. Using reference TRBV5-1 and TRBJ2-1 for the parts outside the CDR3, the full variable domain is KAGVTQTPRYLIKTRGQQVTLSCSPISGHRSVSWYQQTPGQGLQFLFEYFSETQRNKGNFPGRFSGRQFSNSRSEMNVSTLELGDSALYLCASSRTEVYNEQFFGPGTRLTVL.

This clonotype was detected a few times. The gene calls are TRBV5-1 and TRBJ2-1; a weak D match, TRBD1 (5 bases). The V end lost 5 bases, the J end lost 0 bases, and 12 bases lay between the germline ends. Germline V gene sequence: CDR1 SGHRS, CDR2 YFSETQ. CDR3 length equals 15 residues. The DNA of the CDR3 is TGCGCCAGCAGAAGGGGCCTGAGCTCCTACAATGAGCAGTTCTTC. It encodes CASRRGLSSYNEQFF.

This clonotype was detected ten times or more. The CDR3 region is CASSPEAHTSYEQYF. CDR3 in DNA: TGTGCCAGCAGCCCCGAAGCACACACATCCTACGAGCAGTACTTC. This sequence joins TRBV7-2 and TRBJ2-7, with D hard to call. Germline CDR1 and CDR2: SGHTA and FQGNSA. V dropped 5 bases and J dropped 1 base, with 15 bases sitting between them. This CDR3 is 15 amino acids long.

This clonotype was seen a handful of times. The junction departs from the called germline gene at one end, perhaps through a read error. CDR3 residues: CATSRVAGYEQYF. The DNA of the CDR3 is TGTGCCACCAGCAGGGTAGCGGGGTACGAGCAGTACTTC. The chain has TRBV7-9 and TRBJ2-7, with 8 bases matching TRBD2. The CDR3 totals 13 residues. CDR1 is SEHNR and CDR2 is FQNEAQ in the germline V gene (reference sequence).

This clonotype was recorded many times. The chain recombines TRBV6-6 with TRBJ1-2, with 10 bases matching TRBD1. The trim removed 2 bases at V and 8 bases at J, leaving 5 bases unmatched. The CDR3 loop spans 14 amino acids. Germline V gene data show CDR1 as MNHNY and CDR2 as SVGAGI (reference sequence). The DNA of the CDR3 is TGTGCCAGCAGTTACGTGGAGACAGGGGGCGGCTACACCTTC. This gives the protein CASSYVETGGGYTF.

As concerns this clonotype: Its ends do not fully match the called genes, so a read error is possible. The chain links TRBV6-1 to TRBJ2-5; TRBD2 might be the D (6 bases). This CDR3 has 15 residues. The germline V gene encodes CDR1 MNHNS and CDR2 SASEGT. The CDR3 sequence: CASSEGRGEQGTQYF. In nucleotides, the CDR3 is TGTGCCAGCAGTGAAGGGCGGGGAGAACAAGGGACCCAGTACTTC.

The V call is TRBV10-2, the J call TRBJ2-1; D may be TRBD1 (7 bases). This CDR3 is 15 amino acids long. Germline CDR1 WSHSY, CDR2 SAAADI. Trimming took off 9 bases at V and 6 bases at J, with 21 bases between the two ends. The CDR3 loop reads CASTGSGGRPNEQFF. The CDR3 nucleotides read TGCGCCAGTACTGGGTCAGGGGGGAGGCCCAATGAGCAGTTCTTC.

This clonotype was counted at least ten times. The gene calls are TRBV11-3 and TRBJ2-1, with 10 bases matching TRBD2. The junction had 6 bases not matched to a gene; V was cut back by 5 bases and J by 8 bases. The CDR3 length is 14 residues. The germline V gene encodes CDR1 SGHNT and CDR2 YENEEA. The CDR3 loop is CASSPSGGADEQFF. CDR3 coding DNA: TGTGCCAGCAGCCCCAGCGGGGGGGCTGATGAGCAGTTCTTC. Filled out from reference TRBV11-3 and TRBJ2-1, the complete variable domain reads EAGVVQSPRYKIIEKKQPVAFWCNPISGHNTLYWYLQNLGQGPELLIRYENEEAVDDSQLPKDRFSAERLKGVDSTLKIQPAELGDSAVYLCASSPSGGADEQFFGPGTRLTVL.

V and J are TRBV6-1 and TRBJ2-7; possible D gene TRBD1, 6 bases. The CDR3 covers 13 residues. Deletions cut 7 bases from V and 1 base from J, with 11 bases between. The germline CDR1 and CDR2 sequences are MNHNS and SASEGT. CDR3 protein: CASKGTNSYEQYF. The CDR3 bases are TGTGCCAGCAAGGGGACAAATTCCTACGAGCAGTACTTC.

This chain uses TRBV20-1 with TRBJ2-2, with TRBD1 matching over 11 bases. After removal of 0 bases from V and 5 bases from J, the junction contained 8 bases not matched to a gene. Germline CDR1 is DFQATT and CDR2 is SNEGSKA (reference sequence). The CDR3 runs 17 residues. The CDR3 DNA reads as TGCAGTGCTAGAGATATTCGGACAGGGGGCCTGACCGGGGAGCTGTTTTTT. Translating it yields CSARDIRTGGLTGELFF.

This clonotype was counted at least ten times. The chain recombines TRBV27 with TRBJ1-1, with a weak D call TRBD1 (6 bases). V was shortened by 2 bases and J by 4 bases, with 17 bases between the two germline ends. Germline V CDR1 and CDR2: MNHEY, SMNVEV (reference sequence). CDR3 length: 16 residues. The CDR3 region is CASSLLGGVVGTEAFF. In nucleotides, the CDR3 is TGTGCCAGCAGTTTACTAGGGGGGGTAGTAGGCACTGAAGCTTTCTTT.

Remarks on this clonotype: This sequence may be a read error, since a much larger clone differs from it by one base. V usage is TRBV6-1 and J usage is TRBJ1-5; D is perhaps TRBD1 (6 bases). The CDR3 contains 15 residues. Germline V gives CDR1 MNHNS, CDR2 SASEGT. The CDR3 sequence: CASQGLRDTNQTQHF. In nucleotides, the CDR3 is TGTGCCAGCCAGGGACTCAGGGACACCAATCAGACCCAGCATTTT.

In its sample, this clonotype was seen many times. In DNA, the CDR3 is TGTGCCAGCAGTTGGGGTTCCGCCCTGGGGAATGAGCAGTTCTTC. Translation: CASSWGSALGNEQFF. This chain connects TRBV12-3 or TRBV12-4 to TRBJ2-1; no firm D call. V lost 4 bases, J lost 7 bases, and 17 bases lay in between. This CDR3 is built from 15 residues.

V usage is TRBV9 and J usage is TRBJ2-1; D gene ambiguous. V lost 4 bases to trimming and J lost 2 bases, with 7 bases between them. The CDR3 has 13 residues. Per the germline V gene, CDR1 is SGDLS and CDR2 is YYNGEE. CDR3 DNA: TGTGCCAGCAGCCGCGAAACCTACAATGAGCAGTTCTTC. This codes for CASSRETYNEQFF.

The genes are TRBV20-1 and TRBJ2-3; a possible D gene is TRBD2 (7 bases). From germline, CDR1 is DFQATT and CDR2 SNEGSKA (reference sequence). The V end was cut by 8 bases, the J end by 4 bases, with 19 bases between. The CDR3 length is 14 residues. The CDR3 DNA reads TGCAGTCCCAGACTGGGGGGGCCTTCAGATACGCAGTATTTT. The encoded protein is CSPRLGGPSDTQYF.

In this sample, this clonotype turned up many times. This chain links TRBV20-1 with TRBJ2-7; 9 nucleotides match TRBD2. Germline-derived CDR1 and CDR2 are DFQATT and SNEGSKA (reference sequence). The CDR3 is 15 amino acids. V lost 0 bases and J lost 2; bases outside the gene matches: 5. This chain's CDR3 is CSARDFQRGAYEQYF. DNA for the CDR3: TGCAGTGCTAGAGATTTCCAGCGGGGGGCCTACGAGCAGTACTTC.

This clonotype was seen only a few times. The J gene is TRBJ2-7, the V gene TRBV4-1; the D is unclear. Germline loops: CDR1 MGHRA, CDR2 YSYEKL. The ends were cut back, 4 bases at V and 7 bases at J, with 14 bases in the middle. This CDR3 comprises 13 residues. This chain's CDR3 is CASSPKGTWEQYF. CDR3 coding DNA: TGCGCCAGCAGCCCGAAGGGCACTTGGGAGCAGTACTTC.

J is TRBJ1-2 and V is TRBV19; D possibly corresponds to TRBD1 (5 bases). Germline assignment: CDR1 LNHDA and CDR2 SQIVND (reference sequence). The V and J ends lost 5 bases and 8 bases respectively, with 18 bases between them. The CDR3 contains 14 residues. In nucleotides, the CDR3 is TGTGCCAGTAGTGCCCCGGGACTAGGTGGCGGCTACACCTTC. This gives the protein CASSAPGLGGGYTF.

Only a few counts were recorded for this clonotype. The CDR3 sequence is CASSLGEGPQHF. CDR3 DNA: TGTGCCAGCAGTTTAGGGGAAGGGCCCCAGCATTTT. The chain combines TRBV27 with TRBJ1-5; D unresolved. The CDR3 extends over 12 amino acids. V lost 2 bases and J 9 bases, leaving 8 bases between the germline ends. Germline lookup yields CDR1 MNHEY and CDR2 SMNVEV (reference sequence).

This clonotype was recorded many times. V and J are TRBV7-9 and TRBJ1-1; no definite D call. V gave up 1 base and J gave up 1 base, with 10 bases separating them. The CDR3 sequence is 15 residues long. Germline CDR1 and CDR2: SEHNR and FQNEAQ (reference sequence). The CDR3: CASSLGGPSNTEAFF. CDR3 nucleotides: TGTGCCAGCAGCTTAGGCGGTCCCTCGAACACTGAAGCTTTCTTT.

This clonotype was picked up many times. The chain couples TRBV20-1 to TRBJ2-7; D is perhaps TRBD1 (5 bases). This CDR3 is 10 amino acids long. The V and J ends lost 6 bases and 7 bases respectively, with 10 bases between them. In germline, CDR1 is DFQATT, CDR2 SNEGSKA (reference sequence). The CDR3 loop is CSAGVREQYF. CDR3 bases: TGCAGTGCAGGGGTTCGAGAGCAGTACTTC.

This clonotype was counted at least ten times. The chain couples TRBV3-1 to TRBJ1-2; 9 nucleotides match TRBD1. Trimming cost V 8 bases and J 2 bases; bases outside gene matches: 6. This CDR3 is built from 14 residues. Germline V gene data show CDR1 as LGHDT and CDR2 as YNNKEL (reference sequence). CDR3 DNA: TGTGCCAGCGGGGGACAGGGAGGAAACTATGGCTACACCTTC. Translated: CASGGQGGNYGYTF.

This clonotype was detected many times. This chain uses TRBV20-1 with TRBJ1-2; no clear D gene. CDR1 and CDR2 from the germline V gene are DFQATT and SNEGSKA (reference sequence). This CDR3 spans 10 amino acids. The germline V and J ends were trimmed by 1 base and 8 bases, with 5 bases remaining between them. The CDR3, as DNA: TGCAGTGCTAGAGCAGAGGGCTACACCTTC. It codes for CSARAEGYTF.

As regards this clonotype: A read error may explain this, as a much larger clone is one base away. The rearrangement uses TRBV6-1 and TRBJ1-5; 9 nucleotides match TRBD1. After removal of 4 bases from V and 3 bases from J, the junction contained 10 bases not matched to a gene. The CDR3 loop spans 17 amino acids. Germline V gene sequence: CDR1 MNHNS, CDR2 SASEGT. The CDR3 region is CASSAAGQGFANQPQHF. Here the CDR3 DNA reads TGTGCCAGCAGTGCAGCGGGACAGGGTTTCGCCAATCAGCCCCAGCATTTT.

The J gene is TRBJ2-2, the V gene TRBV5-1, with 9 bases aligning to TRBD1. The germline CDR1 and CDR2 sequences are SGHRS and YFSETQ. The CDR3 consists of 15 residues. After removal of 5 bases from V and 3 bases from J, the junction contained 5 bases not matched to a gene. In DNA, the CDR3 is TGCGCCAGCAGGACCGGGACAGGGTACACCGGGGAGCTGTTTTTT. Its translation is CASRTGTGYTGELFF.

This chain links TRBV12-3 or TRBV12-4 with TRBJ1-5; 10 positions match TRBD1. CDR3 length: 17 residues. Trimming removed 3 bases from V and 7 bases from J; junction bases left unmatched: 12. CDR3 DNA: TGTGCCAGCAGTTTGTGGGGACAGGGGTTGAGTGGGCAGCCCCAGCATTTT. Residues: CASSLWGQGLSGQPQHF.

The gene calls are TRBV9 and TRBJ2-3; no clear D. Germline V gives CDR1 SGDLS, CDR2 YYNGEE. Trimming took 4 bases from V and 5 from J, leaving 11 bases between them. CDR3 length: 13 amino acids. CDR3 sequence (DNA): TGTGCCAGCAGCTACGAGACCGGAGATACGCAGTATTTT. It is translated as CASSYETGDTQYF.

This clonotype was counted a single time. A clone one base away is much larger, so this may be a read error. This chain joins TRBV10-3 and TRBJ1-1, with D perhaps TRBD1 (5 bases). V gave up 4 bases and J gave up 4 bases, with 13 bases separating them. Germline-derived CDR1 and CDR2 are ENHRY and SYGVKD. This CDR3 is built from 14 residues. This CDR3 is CAISVQGEGTEAFF. The CDR3 DNA follows: TGTGCCATCAGTGTTCAGGGAGAGGGCACTGAAGCTTTCTTT.